A single sample is the source of the 27 T cell receptor delta chains below, sequenced in a study of γδ T cells in repeated Plasmodium falciparum infection. TCRdb processed the multiplex PCR reads again with the CATT caller. The sample consists of 90,000 to 95,000 delta-chain clones, approximately 0.92% of them appearing once. Vgamma9/Vdelta2+ and Vdelta2-negative gammadelta T cells were flow-sorted from PBMC for bulk sequencing. The specimen was gamma-delta T cells from blood. Receptor source: a pool of human donors (malaria-infected and uninfected, not separated).

Points on this clone: With a far larger clone one base away, a read error is the likely cause. The same CDR3 is also encoded by other DNA sequences in this sample. The chain couples TRDV1 to TRDJ1; 8 bases match TRDD2. TCRdb lists no J gene, so it was determined here by aligning the DNA to germline. Trimming removed 4 bases from V and 0 bases from J; junction bases left unmatched: 28. CDR1 and CDR2 from the germline V gene are TSWWSYY and QGS. The length of the CDR3 is 23 residues. The CDR3 DNA is TGTGCTCTTGGGGTTAGAGGCTTCCTACATTCGATACTGGGAGATTACGACACCGATAAACTCATCTTT. Its protein is CALGVRGFLHSILGDYDTDKLIF.

With regard to this clone: The amino acid sequence in TCRdb belongs to a much larger clone and departs from this DNA's translation at residue 8, likely a sequencing read error; the sequence shown is translated from the DNA. The chain is built from TRDV2 and TRDJ1; D is perhaps TRDD3 (5 bases). V gave up 3 bases and J gave up 0 bases, with 22 bases separating them. The length of the CDR3 is 18 residues. CDR1 is GEAIGNYY and CDR2 is EKD in the germline V gene. CDR3 sequence: CACDAVLSVGSNTDKLIF. The CDR3 DNA reads as TGTGCCTGTGACGCAGTTTTAAGTGTGGGATCGAACACCGATAAACTCATCTTT.

A note on this clone: The protein TCRdb gives is from a much larger clone and does not agree with this DNA's translation at residue 12, likely a read error; the protein shown here comes from the DNA. This rearrangement joins TRDV1 to TRDJ1; D gene unclear. The CDR3 loop spans 17 amino acids. Trimming removed 4 bases at V and 3 bases at J, with 21 bases between. Germline CDR1 and CDR2: TSWWSYY and QGS. CDR3 protein: CALGGLEHLVYADKLIF. The CDR3 region has the DNA TGTGCTCTTGGGGGACTTGAGCATCTTGTCTACGCCGATAAACTCATCTTT.

This clone was observed a handful of times. The protein given by TCRdb reflects a much larger clone and differs at residue 10 from this DNA's translation, likely from a read error; the protein shown is the DNA's translation. Additional DNA sequences in this sample encode the identical CDR3. The CDR3 DNA reads TGTGCTCTTGGGACCCACGGGAATTTCTTTAAGCTGGGGGACTTATACACCGATAAACTCATCTTT. Its protein is CALGTHGNFFKLGDLYTDKLIF. The chain joins TRDV1 to TRDJ1; 8 bases are shared with TRDD3. The CDR3 has 22 residues. Looked up from germline, CDR1 is TSWWSYY and CDR2 is QGS. The junction had 26 bases not matched to a gene; V was cut back by 5 bases and J by 0 bases.

The sample holds a few counts of this clone. This likely traces to a read error, being one base from a far larger clone. The same CDR3 arises from other DNA sequences in this sample as well. The gene calls are TRDV1 and TRDJ2; 13 nucleotides line up with TRDD3. The germline V gene has CDR1 TSWWSYY and CDR2 QGS. The CDR3 runs 25 residues. V lost 2 bases, J lost 4 bases, and 28 bases stayed unmatched. Here the CDR3 DNA reads TGTGCTCTTGGGGAAAAATTCCCCAGAGTAGCCTTACTGGGGGATACGGGGAGGTGGACAGCACAACTCTTCTTT. This sequence encodes CALGEKFPRVALLGDTGRWTAQLFF.

In this sample, this clone turned up a few times. TCRdb pairs this DNA with a much larger clone's protein that differs at residue 11, likely a read error; the protein shown was translated from the DNA. The rearrangement joins TRDV1 to TRDJ1; 7 bases fit TRDD3. CDR1 TSWWSYY and CDR2 QGS come from the germline V gene. The CDR3 extends over 13 amino acids. The CDR3 sequence: CALGRGMVDKFIF. As DNA, the CDR3 is TGTGCTCTTGGTAGGGGGATGGTCGATAAATTCATCTTT.

Remarks on this clone: With only one base between it and a far larger clone, this is likely a read error. Distinct nucleotide sequences in the sample also encode this CDR3. The CDR3 loop is CACDTVLGDTSVTDKLIF. CDR3 nucleotide sequence: TGTGCCTGTGACACAGTACTGGGTGATACGTCCGTCACCGATAAACTCATCTTT. V is TRDV2 and J is TRDJ1; D possibly corresponds to TRDD3 (6 bases). Germline matching of the DNA provided the J gene here, since TCRdb leaves it blank. V was pared by 1 base and J by 1 base, with 21 bases between. Germline-derived CDR1 and CDR2 are GEAIGNYY and EKD. The CDR3 loop spans 18 amino acids.

A remark on this clone: A far larger clone is only one base removed, so a read error is likely. Other DNA sequences in this sample translate to the same CDR3. The V gene was identified as TRDV1, while no J gene was called; the table gives TRDD3 as D, unverified against the DNA. CDR3 length equals 33 residues. Germline V gene lookup returns CDR1 TSWWSYY and CDR2 QGS. Here the CDR3 reads CALGEDTIENNFLPVYSYESQAVKGFPSNKLIF. CDR3 DNA sequence: TGTGCTCTTGGGGAAGATACTATCGAAAACAACTTCCTACCCGTTTACTCCTACGAATCCCAAGCCGTGAAAGGGTTCCCAAGCAATAAGCTCATCTTT.

This clone was seen a few times. TCRdb's listed protein matches a much larger clone and diverges from this DNA's translation at residue 8, likely through a read error; the protein shown comes from the DNA. V and J are TRDV1 and TRDJ1; D unresolved. No J gene was available from TCRdb, and it was assigned here by a germline match of the DNA. Germline CDR1 is TSWWSYY and CDR2 is QGS. Trimming pared 3 bases from V and 0 bases from J, leaving 32 bases between. The CDR3 consists of 22 residues. The CDR3: CALGDALSAKNRYPQYTDKLIF. The CDR3 bases are TGTGCTCTTGGGGATGCTCTTTCCGCGAAAAATCGGTACCCCCAGTACACCGATAAACTCATCTTT.

This clone was detected only a few times. TCRdb pairs this DNA with a much larger clone's protein that differs at residue 3, likely a read error; the protein shown was translated from the DNA. This sequence joins TRDV2 and TRDJ1, with 13 nucleotides matching TRDD3. The CDR3 totals 20 residues. Germline assignment: CDR1 GEAIGNYY and CDR2 EKD. CDR3 loop: CAYDTLVLGDTRKDTDKLIF. The CDR3 DNA reads TGTGCCTATGACACCCTGGTACTGGGGGATACGCGGAAGGACACCGATAAACTCATCTTT.

This clone was counted at least ten times. This likely reflects a read error, since a far larger clone is one base away. Other DNA sequences in the same sample also yield this CDR3. The V call is TRDV2, the J call TRDJ1; 12 bases line up with TRDD3. There are 17 residues in the CDR3. Germline V gene data show CDR1 as GEAIGNYY and CDR2 as EKD. CDR3 in amino acids: CACDTNLGDTTTDKLIF. In DNA form, the CDR3 reads TGTGCCTGCGACACAAATCTGGGGGATACGACCACCGATAAACTCATCTTT.

This clone was observed a few times. This likely reflects a read error, since a far larger clone is one base away. Different DNA sequences within this sample yield the same CDR3. The chain uses TRDV2 and TRDJ1; D is unresolved. TCRdb lists no J gene, so it was determined here by aligning the DNA to germline. The CDR3 contains 18 residues. V was cut by 4 bases and J by 0 bases, with 23 bases left in between. Per germline, CDR1 GEAIGNYY and CDR2 EKD. Here the CDR3 DNA reads TGTGCCTGTGATACCGGTCGAATCGGGGTGGGAGACACCGATAAACTCATCTTT. Translating it yields CACDTGRIGVGDTDKLIF.

This clone was counted only a few times. A far larger clone is only one base removed, so a read error is likely. The same CDR3 also results from other DNA sequences found in this sample. J is TRDJ1 and V is TRDV2; TRDD3 aligns across 7 bases. The J gene, missing from TCRdb, was assigned here through DNA to germline matching. V gave up 0 bases and J gave up 5 bases; unmatched junction bases: 11. Germline V gives CDR1 GEAIGNYY, CDR2 EKD. CDR3 length equals 16 residues. The CDR3 sequence is CACDTHTGVPTDKLIF. CDR3 nucleotide sequence: TGTGCCTGTGACACCCATACTGGGGTCCCCACTGATAAACTCATCTTT.

This clone has just a few counts. Since a far larger clone is one base different, this is likely a read error. Distinct nucleotide sequences in the sample also encode this CDR3. V usage is TRDV2 and J usage is TRDJ2; 8 nucleotides align to TRDD3. The J gene is absent in TCRdb and was assigned here via DNA matching to germline. The CDR3 contains 16 residues. Germline CDR1 GEAIGNYY, CDR2 EKD. The CDR3 DNA reads TGTGCCTGCGACACCGTTTTGCCTGGGGGACTAGCACAACTCTTCTTT. Its protein is CACDTVLPGGLAQLFF.

Points on this clone: The protein given by TCRdb reflects a much larger clone and differs at residue 8 from this DNA's translation, likely from a read error; the protein shown is the DNA's translation. This chain links TRDV2 with TRDJ3; tentatively, D is TRDD3 (5 bases). TCRdb offers no J gene call, so here the DNA was matched to germline to obtain one. V was pared by 0 bases and J by 0 bases, with 14 bases between. This CDR3 comprises 19 residues. Germline lookup yields CDR1 GEAIGNYY and CDR2 EKD. CDR3 loop: CACDTVLEKHSWDTRQMFF. CDR3 nucleotides: TGTGCCTGTGACACCGTACTGGAGAAACACTCCTGGGACACCCGACAGATGTTTTTC.

Details on this clone: For this DNA, TCRdb reports the protein of a much larger clone, which diverges at residue 9, most likely from a read error; the protein presented here is translated directly from the DNA. The chain combines TRDV1 with TRDJ1, with 7 bases matching TRDD3. CDR3 size: 16 residues. V shed 9 bases and J 3 bases; nucleotides not matched to a gene: 16. Germline values: CDR1 TSWWSYY, CDR2 QGS. The CDR3 sequence is CALGLGTGECADKLIF. Here the CDR3 DNA reads TGTGCTCTGGGACTAGGGACTGGGGAATGCGCCGATAAACTCATCTTT.

This clone has just a few counts. The mismatch at residue 5 between this DNA's translation and the TCRdb protein of a much larger clone likely reflects a read error; the protein shown is translated from the DNA. This chain joins TRDV2 and TRDJ1; the match to TRDD3 covers 11 bases. No J gene was available from TCRdb, and it was assigned here by a germline match of the DNA. CDR3 length: 17 amino acids. The germline V gene encodes CDR1 GEAIGNYY and CDR2 EKD. V was pared by 3 bases and J by 5 bases, with 13 bases of the junction left unmatched. The CDR3 protein is CACDAVEWGIRVDKLIF. In DNA form, the CDR3 reads TGTGCCTGTGACGCCGTAGAATGGGGGATACGAGTTGATAAACTCATCTTT.

This clone showed up many times. TCRdb pairs this DNA with a much larger clone's protein that differs at residue 13, likely a read error; the protein shown was translated from the DNA. This rearrangement joins TRDV2 to TRDJ1, with 12 bases fitting TRDD3. As TCRdb names no J gene, one was assigned here on the basis of a DNA match to germline. Trimming at V came to 3 bases and at J to 3 bases, leaving 13 bases not matched to a gene. The CDR3 covers 18 residues. Germline CDR1 GEAIGNYY, CDR2 EKD. CDR3 residues: CACDRCVLGDTYADKLIF. The DNA for the CDR3 is TGTGCCTGTGACCGCTGCGTACTGGGGGATACTTACGCCGATAAACTCATCTTT.

This clone has more than one count but fewer than ten. It differs at one base from a far larger clone, so likely a read error. The same CDR3 can be traced to other DNA sequences in this sample. The chain links TRDV2 to TRDJ1; 12 nucleotides agree with TRDD3. TCRdb lists no J gene, so it was determined here by aligning the DNA to germline. The V gene's germline CDR1 is GEAIGNYY and CDR2 EKD. CDR3 size: 22 residues. The CDR3 is CACDTKRMLLGDTGPYTDKLIF. DNA of the CDR3: TGTGCCTGCGACACAAAGCGGATGCTACTGGGGGATACAGGCCCCTACACCGATAAACTCATCTTT.

This clone was counted a few times. For this DNA, TCRdb reports the protein of a much larger clone, which diverges at residue 9, most likely from a read error; the protein presented here is translated directly from the DNA. The rearrangement joins TRDV1 to TRDJ1; D is undetermined. The ends were cut back, 3 bases at V and 0 bases at J, with 23 bases in the middle. Germline V gene sequence: CDR1 TSWWSYY, CDR2 QGS. The length of the CDR3 is 19 residues. The CDR3 protein is CALGDPSRMPLPYTDKLIF. In DNA, the CDR3 is TGTGCTCTTGGGGACCCCTCCCGGATGCCTCTACCGTACACCGATAAACTCATCTTT.

This clone was counted only a few times. This DNA's translation and the protein TCRdb lists, from a much larger clone, do not match at residue 6, likely due to a read error; the protein shown is translated from the DNA. The rearrangement joins TRDV2 to TRDJ3, with D hard to call. TCRdb offers no J gene call, so here the DNA was matched to germline to obtain one. Trimming stripped 0 bases from V and 5 bases from J, with 16 bases between. The CDR3 has 18 residues. Germline V gene data show CDR1 as GEAIGNYY and CDR2 as EKD. The CDR3 loop reads CACDTATPGARDTRQMFF. The CDR3 DNA follows: TGTGCCTGTGACACCGCCACGCCAGGGGCCAGGGACACCCGACAGATGTTTTTC.

The sample holds a few counts of this clone. TCRdb's listed protein matches a much larger clone and diverges from this DNA's translation at residue 8, likely through a read error; the protein shown comes from the DNA. The CDR3 bases are TGTGCTCTTGGGACCCACCTGAGGGATAAGTATAACACCGATAAACTCATCTTT. It codes for CALGTHLRDKYNTDKLIF. The chain couples TRDV1 to TRDJ1, with D maybe TRDD3 (6 bases). TCRdb gives no J gene; it was assigned here by matching the DNA to germline. V lost 5 bases, J lost 0 bases, and 22 bases lay in between. This CDR3 has 18 residues. Per germline, CDR1 TSWWSYY and CDR2 QGS.

This clone was found many times. This rearrangement joins TRDV1 to TRDJ1; 7 bases fit TRDD3. Germline V gene sequence: CDR1 TSWWSYY, CDR2 QGS. Unmatched junction bases numbered 21, after V lost 2 bases and J lost 0 bases. The CDR3 loop spans 21 amino acids. The CDR3 DNA sequence: TGTGCTCTTGGGGAAGTTCAGCTGATCCTCAGGTGGATACGCGACACCGATAAACTCATCTTT. This codes for CALGEVQLILRWIRDTDKLIF.

To note about this clone: This sequence is one base from a far larger clone and is likely a read error. The same CDR3 arises from other DNA sequences in this sample as well. V gene TRDV2 combines with J gene TRDJ2; 12 bases match TRDD3. The CDR3 length is 16 residues. Germline loops: CDR1 GEAIGNYY, CDR2 EKD. DNA of the CDR3: TGCGCCTGTGACACCGTGTCTGGGGGATACGCAGCACAACTCTTCTTT. Residues: CACDTVSGGYAAQLFF.

This clone appeared many times. TCRdb's entry gives the protein of a much larger clone, which mismatches this DNA's translation at residue 8, likely from a read error; the protein reported here is translated from the DNA. This chain's CDR3 is CALGEPPVTLIF. The CDR3 nucleotides are TGTGCTCTTGGGGAACCCCCTGTGACACTCATCTTT. The chain recombines TRDV1 with TRDJ1; unclear D gene. The germline V and J ends were trimmed by 1 base and 10 bases, with 10 bases remaining between them. CDR3 size: 12 residues. Germline V lookup: CDR1 TSWWSYY, CDR2 QGS.

Only a few counts were recorded for this clone. The protein in TCRdb stems from a much larger clone and differs at residue 8 from this DNA's translation, likely a read error; here the protein is translated from the DNA. The rearrangement uses TRDV2 and TRDJ1, with D perhaps TRDD2 (5 bases). TCRdb gives no J gene; it was assigned here by matching the DNA to germline. Germline CDR1 is GEAIGNYY and CDR2 is EKD. Trimming cost V 2 bases and J 2 bases, with 20 bases left between them. The CDR3 extends over 17 amino acids. CDR3 sequence reads: CACDILRGPSETDKLIF. CDR3 bases: TGTGCCTGTGACATCCTCCGGGGTCCTTCTGAAACCGATAAACTCATCTTT.

This clone was seen a few times. TCRdb pairs this DNA with a much larger clone's protein that differs at residue 5, likely a read error; the protein shown was translated from the DNA. The CDR3 region has the DNA TGTGCCTGTGACACCAAAGTAGGTAACTGGGGTACTCGTGAAAAAGAGACCGATAAACTCATCTTT. As protein: CACDTKVGNWGTREKETDKLIF. J is TRDJ1 and V is TRDV2; TRDD3 matches 7 bases. TCRdb supplies no J gene; here it was assigned by aligning the nucleotide sequence to germline. This CDR3 has 22 amino acids. V gave up 0 bases and J gave up 2 bases; unmatched junction bases: 26. Germline V CDR1 and CDR2: GEAIGNYY, EKD.